This entry lists 10 T cell receptor beta chains sequenced from one sample in a study of T cell responses to AZD1222 COVID-19 vaccine. Clones were sequenced by immunoSEQ multiplex PCR, and TCRdb holds only the in-frame ones, with some missing. Here the sample spans around 180,000 clones, approximately 86% being singletons. Sequenced material: peripheral blood, taken on day 0 of AZD1222 vaccination. The receptors shown here come from an adult in good health.

The chain couples TRBV20-1 to TRBJ1-2; TRBD1 might be the D (6 bases). CDR3 length equals 11 residues. The V gene lost 0 bases and the J gene lost 10 bases, with 9 bases spanning the gap. Germline V gives CDR1 DFQATT, CDR2 SNEGSKA (reference sequence). The CDR3 loop is CSAREGQLYTF. The CDR3 nucleotides read TGCAGTGCTAGAGAAGGACAGCTCTACACCTTC.

The chain has TRBV10-3 and TRBJ1-1, with TRBD1 as a possible D gene (5 bases). Germline V gene data show CDR1 as ENHRY and CDR2 as SYGVKD. The CDR3 has 13 residues. Trimming stripped 7 bases from V and 5 bases from J, with 14 bases between. CDR3 nucleotides: TGTGCCATCAACAGGTTGGGGGGAACTGAAGCTTTCTTT. Protein sequence: CAINRLGGTEAFF.

This clone appeared a single time. The chain joins TRBV3-1 (or the pseudogene TRBV3-2) to TRBJ2-7; unclear D gene. V lost 0 bases and J 4 bases, leaving 13 bases between the germline ends. This CDR3 has 15 residues. The germline CDR1 and CDR2 sequences are LGHDT and YNNKEL (reference sequence). The CDR3 DNA sequence: TGTGCCAGCAGCCAAGATCAGGTAGGAGTTTACGAGCAGTACTTC. Encoded protein: CASSQDQVGVYEQYF.

J is TRBJ1-1 and V is TRBV7-6; D not resolved. CDR1 and CDR2 (germline): SGHVS, FNYEAQ. The CDR3 is 14 residues long. V was cut by 1 base and J by 3 bases, with 9 bases left in between. CDR3 loop: CASSLVSRDTEAFF. The DNA for the CDR3 is TGTGCCAGCAGCTTAGTATCCCGAGACACTGAAGCTTTCTTT. Complete variable domain (other parts from reference TRBV7-6 and TRBJ1-1): GAGVSQSPRYKVTKRGQDVALRCDPISGHVSLYWYRQALGQGPEFLTYFNYEAQQDKSGLPNDRFSAERPEGSISTLTIQRTEQRDSAMYRCASSLVSRDTEAFFGQGTRLTVV.

The rearrangement joins TRBV4-2 to TRBJ2-2; D may be TRBD1 or TRBD2 (5 bases each). The V gene's germline CDR1 is LGHNA and CDR2 YNFKEQ. The CDR3 consists of 15 residues. V was trimmed by 4 bases and J by 4 bases, leaving 13 bases between them. The CDR3: CASSRGEGVTGELFF. In DNA, the CDR3 is TGTGCCAGCAGCCGAGGGGAAGGGGTCACCGGGGAGCTGTTTTTT.

This clone was found once. This rearrangement joins TRBV2 to TRBJ2-7, with TRBD1 matching 8 bases. The J segment lost 4 bases and the V segment lost 2 bases, leaving 4 bases of the junction unmatched. Germline V gene data show CDR1 as SNHLY and CDR2 as FYNNEI. The CDR3 has 14 residues. CDR3 nucleotide sequence: TGTGCCAGCAGTGAACGGACAGGGAGGTACGAGCAGTACTTC. This gives the protein CASSERTGRYEQYF.

V usage is TRBV18 and J usage is TRBJ1-5; D is ambiguous. V gave up 2 bases and J gave up 0 bases, with 2 bases separating them. The CDR3 runs to 13 residues. Germline V gene data show CDR1 as KGHSH and CDR2 as LQKENI. CDR3 region: CASSPISNQPQHF. The DNA for the CDR3 is TGTGCCAGCTCACCAATTAGCAATCAGCCCCAGCATTTT.

This clone was counted many times. The same CDR3 arises from other DNA sequences in this sample as well. The chain links TRBV6-1 to TRBJ1-2; no clear D. The CDR3 length is 13 residues. The germline V and J ends were trimmed by 1 base and 0 bases, with 3 bases remaining between them. Germline V CDR1 and CDR2: MNHNS, SASEGT. The CDR3 region is CASSEEANYGYTF. The CDR3 nucleotides are TGTGCCAGCAGTGAAGAAGCTAACTATGGCTACACCTTC.

The gene calls are TRBV7-9 and TRBJ2-1, with D maybe TRBD1 (6 bases). CDR3 length equals 17 residues. Trimming removed 5 bases at V and 5 bases at J, with 22 bases between. Germline assignment: CDR1 SEHNR and CDR2 FQNEAQ (reference sequence). CDR3 sequence: CASSLLLGPGAHNEQFF. In DNA, the CDR3 is TGTGCCAGCAGCCTTCTCCTGGGGCCAGGGGCCCACAATGAGCAGTTCTTC.

The rearrangement links TRBV11-2 to TRBJ1-3; D unresolved. This CDR3 spans 14 amino acids. V shed 10 bases and J shed 0 bases, with 13 bases lying between them. Germline assignment: CDR1 SGHAT and CDR2 FQNNGV. The CDR3 DNA is TGTGCCACCATGCCCCGGCGCTCTGGAAACACCATATATTTT. The encoded protein is CATMPRRSGNTIYF.